This passage covers 27 T cell receptor beta chains from one sample sequenced in a study of molecular identifiers for immune sequencing clone quantification. MiXCR, run by TCRdb on the PCR reads, gives a single entry per CDR3 protein. Among under 650,000 distinct CDR3 sequences listed, 20% were seen once. Sequencing input: naive CD8+ T cells from blood, with Jurkat cell RNA spiked in. Subset described: FACS-sorted CD8+CD4-CCR7+CD45RA+ naive T cells. These receptors were collected from a human donor in good health. Some libraries in this study had Jurkat cell RNA spiked in.

This clonotype showed up many times. The chain carries TRBV9 and TRBJ2-1; D unresolved. This CDR3 comprises 14 residues. Trimming removed 0 bases at V and 3 bases at J, with 7 bases between. The germline gives CDR1 SGDLS, CDR2 YYNGEE. CDR3 sequence reads: CASSVGIDYNEQFF. The CDR3 coding sequence is TGTGCCAGCAGCGTAGGCATAGACTACAATGAGCAGTTCTTC. Complete variable domain (other parts from reference TRBV9 and TRBJ2-1): DSGVTQTPKHLITATGQRVTLRCSPRSGDLSVYWYQQSLDQGLQFLIQYYNGEERAKGNILERFSAQQFPDLHSELNLSSLELGDSALYFCASSVGIDYNEQFFGPGTRLTVL.

The genes are TRBV30 and TRBJ2-7; TRBD1 might be the D (5 bases). V lost 3 bases and J lost 6, with 18 bases in between. The length of the CDR3 is 14 residues. Germline-derived CDR1 and CDR2 are GTSNPN and SVGIG (reference sequence). DNA of the CDR3: TGTGCCTGGAGACATCAGGGCCTGGGGTGCGAGCAGTACTTC. It encodes CAWRHQGLGCEQYF.

This clonotype was found many times. The V and J genes are TRBV19 and TRBJ1-5; 8 positions agree with TRBD1. The length of the CDR3 is 16 residues. Per germline, CDR1 LNHDA and CDR2 SQIVND (reference sequence). After removal of 2 bases from V and 3 bases from J, the junction contained 6 bases not matched to a gene. The CDR3 nucleotides read TGTGCCAGTAGTATAACGACAGGGGTCGCCAATCAGCCCCAGCATTTT. Its protein is CASSITTGVANQPQHF.

There are a few counts of this clonotype. The chain links TRBV24-1 to TRBJ2-7; weak D call: TRBD2 (7 bases). The V and J ends lost 2 bases and 5 bases respectively, with 24 bases between them. The CDR3 has 18 amino acids. Per germline, CDR1 KGHDR and CDR2 SFDVKD. CDR3 sequence: CATSDWGVGGPRFHEQYF. CDR3 nucleotide sequence: TGTGCCACCAGTGATTGGGGGGTGGGGGGGCCGAGATTCCACGAGCAGTACTTC.

At least ten counts were recorded for this clonotype. The rearrangement uses TRBV7-9 and TRBJ2-1; possibly TRBD2 for D (6 bases). The CDR3 has 15 residues. CDR1 and CDR2 from the germline V gene are SEHNR and FQNEAQ (reference sequence). The V end lost 0 bases, the J end lost 4 bases, and 10 bases lay between the germline ends. The CDR3 sequence is CASSLATLAYNEQFF. The CDR3 region has the DNA TGTGCCAGCAGCTTAGCTACCCTAGCGTACAATGAGCAGTTCTTC.

This clonotype was counted between two and nine times. V gene TRBV6-5 combines with J gene TRBJ1-5; TRBD1 agrees at 7 bases. The CDR3 totals 15 residues. Trimming removed 0 bases from V and 5 bases from J; junction bases left unmatched: 4. Germline-derived CDR1 and CDR2 are MNHEY and SVGAGI. The CDR3 loop is CASSYSKGGDQPQHF. CDR3 sequence (DNA): TGTGCCAGCAGTTACTCGAAAGGGGGCGATCAGCCCCAGCATTTT.

Comments on this clonotype: A much more abundant neighbour one base away suggests this may be a read error. The chain links TRBV27 to TRBJ2-7; 8 bases match TRBD2. The germline gives CDR1 MNHEY, CDR2 SMNVEV (reference sequence). CDR3 length: 15 amino acids. CDR3 region: CASRAGAASSHEQYF. The CDR3 DNA reads TGTGCCAGCAGAGCGGGGGCCGCGAGCTCCCACGAGCAGTACTTC.

The chain links TRBV5-1 to TRBJ2-1; no definite D call. The germline gives CDR1 SGHRS, CDR2 YFSETQ. The V end was cut by 0 bases, the J end by 2 bases, with 15 bases between. This CDR3 spans 17 amino acids. The CDR3 region has the DNA TGCGCCAGCAGCTTGGCCGACGACTCGTCCACCTACAATGAGCAGTTCTTC. Amino acids: CASSLADDSSTYNEQFF.

This clonotype was counted at least ten times. V is TRBV4-3 and J is TRBJ2-3, with no clear D. Trimming removed 2 bases from V and 1 base from J, with 7 bases in between. The CDR3 consists of 14 residues. Germline V gene sequence: CDR1 LGHNA, CDR2 YSLEER. CDR3 residues: CASSQSTGTDTQYF. CDR3 DNA: TGCGCCAGCAGCCAATCTACAGGCACAGATACGCAGTATTTT.

This clonotype was counted many times. This chain connects TRBV4-1 to TRBJ2-2; 9 bases align to TRBD1. The germline V gene encodes CDR1 MGHRA and CDR2 YSYEKL. The V segment lost 3 bases and the J segment 6 bases; nucleotides outside the gene matches: 5. This CDR3 has 15 residues. The CDR3 here is CASSHTGGAPGELFF. The CDR3 region has the DNA TGCGCCAGCAGCCATACAGGGGGCGCGCCCGGGGAGCTGTTTTTT.

This clonotype was seen at least ten times. The chain joins TRBV20-1 to TRBJ2-5; TRBD1 matches 7 bases. Germline V gives CDR1 DFQATT, CDR2 SNEGSKA (reference sequence). Trimming at V came to 4 bases and at J to 2 bases, leaving 10 bases not matched to a gene. The CDR3 loop spans 15 amino acids. The CDR3 DNA is TGCAGTGCTACTCGATATGACAGGGATCAAGAGACCCAGTACTTC. Protein sequence: CSATRYDRDQETQYF.

There are many counts of this clonotype. The CDR3 nucleotides read TGTGCCAGCAGCTTCGGGGAACCTGAAGCTTTCTTT. It codes for CASSFGEPEAFF. The rearrangement links TRBV7-9 to TRBJ1-1; D gene ambiguous. V was cut by 3 bases and J by 6 bases, with 8 bases left in between. The CDR3 consists of 12 residues. In germline, CDR1 is SEHNR, CDR2 FQNEAQ (reference sequence).

The sample holds many counts of this clonotype. The rearrangement joins TRBV28 to TRBJ1-5; 7 bases align to TRBD1. The germline V gene has CDR1 MDHEN and CDR2 SYDVKM. The CDR3 totals 15 residues. J was trimmed by 2 bases and V by 4 bases; bases with no gene match: 5. CDR3 in DNA: TGTGCCAGCAGTTCTGATGACAGGGGCAATCAGCCCCAGCATTTT. Its protein is CASSSDDRGNQPQHF.

This clonotype was counted ten times or more. This chain uses TRBV2 with TRBJ1-2; D ambiguous. In germline, CDR1 is SNHLY, CDR2 FYNNEI. This CDR3 is 14 amino acids long. The V end was cut by 0 bases, the J end by 4 bases, with 9 bases between. The CDR3 protein is CASSEAGQTYGYTF. CDR3 nucleotide sequence: TGTGCCAGCAGTGAAGCTGGTCAGACCTATGGCTACACCTTC. The full variable domain, in which reference TRBV2 and TRBJ1-2 provide the parts outside the CDR3, is EPEVTQTPSHQVTQMGQEVILRCVPISNHLYFYWYRQILGQKVEFLVSFYNNEISEKSEIFDDQFSVERPDGSNFTLKIRSTKLEDSAMYFCASSEAGQTYGYTFGSGTRLTVV.

This clonotype was found many times. The genes are TRBV12-3 or TRBV12-4 and TRBJ1-1, with D possibly matching TRBD1 (5 bases). V was pared by 7 bases and J by 10 bases, with 19 bases between. The CDR3 contains 13 residues. In DNA, the CDR3 is TGTGCCAGCACCCCCGGGACTGCCGTTGGAGCTTTCTTT. It codes for CASTPGTAVGAFF.

The sample holds many counts of this clonotype. In DNA, the CDR3 is TGCGCCAGCAGCCGGTTCTGGCCAGGACAACGCACAGATACGCAGTATTTT. As protein: CASSRFWPGQRTDTQYF. V usage is TRBV4-3 and J usage is TRBJ2-3; TRBD1 is a possible D gene (5 bases). Trimming left V 4 bases short and J 1 base short, with 18 bases between. CDR1 is LGHNA, CDR2 YSLEER, per germline. The CDR3 spans 17 residues.

The table lists this clonotype with many counts. The V gene is TRBV5-4, the J gene TRBJ1-1, with 7 bases that match TRBD1. The CDR3 is 14 residues long. The germline gives CDR1 SGHNT, CDR2 YYREEE (reference sequence). Trimming removed 2 bases from V and 4 bases from J; junction bases left unmatched: 5. CDR3 region: CASSFRQGSTEAFF. The DNA for the CDR3 is TGTGCCAGCAGCTTCAGACAGGGCTCCACTGAAGCTTTCTTT. Using reference TRBV5-4 and TRBJ1-1 for the parts outside the CDR3, the full variable domain is ETGVTQSPTHLIKTRGQQVTLRCSSQSGHNTVSWYQQALGQGPQFIFQYYREEENGRGNFPPRFSGLQFPNYSSELNVNALELDDSALYLCASSFRQGSTEAFFGQGTRLTVV.

This clonotype showed up many times. The chain uses TRBV29-1 and TRBJ2-7; the D gene is possibly TRBD2 (6 bases). CDR3 length equals 13 residues. Trimming took off 7 bases at V and 2 bases at J, with 15 bases between the two ends. Germline V gene data show CDR1 as SQVTM and CDR2 as ANQGSEA. CDR3 sequence: CSARGGSAYEQYF. The CDR3, as DNA: TGCAGCGCGAGGGGAGGTTCGGCCTACGAGCAGTACTTC.

In this sample, this clonotype turned up many times. The chain is built from TRBV7-6 and TRBJ1-1; D may be TRBD1 (5 bases). Germline CDR1 SGHVS, CDR2 FNYEAQ. The CDR3 totals 12 residues. The V and J ends lost 5 bases and 6 bases respectively, with 10 bases between them. CDR3: CASSGRDPEAFF. For the CDR3, the DNA is TGTGCCAGCAGCGGCAGGGACCCTGAAGCTTTCTTT.

This clonotype was seen repeatedly, ten times or more. The V and J genes are TRBV27 and TRBJ2-5, with 9 nucleotides matching TRBD1. The V and J ends lost 6 bases and 5 bases, in that order; junction bases with no gene match: 7. CDR3 size: 14 residues. Germline CDR1 and CDR2: MNHEY and SMNVEV (reference sequence). The CDR3 coding sequence is TGTGCCAGCAGGAGCAGACAGGGGGGCGAGACCCAGTACTTC. This codes for CASRSRQGGETQYF.

The chain couples TRBV19 to TRBJ1-1, with TRBD1 matching 8 bases. The CDR3 loop spans 15 amino acids. Trimming removed 3 bases from V and 6 bases from J; junction bases left unmatched: 9. The germline CDR1 and CDR2 sequences are LNHDA and SQIVND (reference sequence). In DNA form, the CDR3 reads TGTGCCAGTAGTATGATCCCGACAGGGGTACCTGAAGCTTTCTTT. Translation: CASSMIPTGVPEAFF.

This clonotype has at least ten counts. J is TRBJ1-1 and V is TRBV27; 9 bases are shared with TRBD1. Trimming took 6 bases from V and 5 from J; bases not matched to a gene: 7. Germline lookup yields CDR1 MNHEY and CDR2 SMNVEV (reference sequence). The CDR3 loop spans 14 amino acids. The CDR3 region is CASRPTGGFTEAFF. The CDR3 DNA reads as TGTGCCAGCAGACCTACAGGGGGCTTTACTGAAGCTTTCTTT.

This rearrangement joins TRBV11-3 to TRBJ2-2; TRBD1 might be the D (6 bases). The V end lost 5 bases, the J end lost 1 base, and 14 bases lay between the germline ends. The CDR3 contains 16 residues. Germline V gives CDR1 SGHNT, CDR2 YENEEA. In DNA, the CDR3 is TGTGCCAGCAGCCTAAGGACAGTGATGAACACCGGGGAGCTGTTTTTT. Its protein is CASSLRTVMNTGELFF.

This clonotype came up a few times. The chain uses TRBV6-4 and TRBJ2-1; the D is unclear. This CDR3 region has 15 residues. Trimming stripped 2 bases from V and 6 bases from J, with 14 bases between. The germline V gene encodes CDR1 MRHNA and CDR2 SNTAGT. CDR3 sequence: CASSDTPKVLNEQFF. The DNA of the CDR3 is TGTGCCAGCAGTGACACCCCGAAGGTCCTCAATGAGCAGTTCTTC.

The chain recombines TRBV4-1 with TRBJ1-3; no reliable D call. The germline V and J ends were trimmed by 0 bases and 0 bases, with 12 bases remaining between them. This CDR3 comprises 17 residues. Germline V CDR1 and CDR2: MGHRA, YSYEKL. CDR3 protein: CASSQEASLYSGNTIYF. In DNA, the CDR3 is TGCGCCAGCAGCCAAGAGGCCAGTCTATACTCTGGAAACACCATATATTTT.

Notes on this clonotype: This sequence may be a read error, since a much larger clone differs from it by one base. The rearrangement uses TRBV13 and TRBJ2-3; D remains unclear. In germline, CDR1 is PRHDT, CDR2 FYEKMQ (reference sequence). The CDR3 spans 13 residues. The CDR3 region has the DNA TGTGCCAGCGGCTTAGGCAACGCAGATACGCAGTATTTT. It translates to CASGLGNADTQYF.

As for this clonotype: A much larger clone lies a single base off, so this may be a read error. The chain couples TRBV4-3 to TRBJ2-5, with 7 positions matching TRBD2. Germline CDR1 and CDR2: LGHNA and YSLEER. The length of the CDR3 is 15 residues. The CDR3 bases are TGCGCCAGCAGCCAAGACAGGACTAGTCGAGAGACCCAGTGCTTC. Translated: CASSQDRTSRETQCF.